These T cell receptor beta chains were read from a single sample in a study of shared clonotypes between healthy human individuals. Only in-frame clones appear in the TCRdb table, and some are missing; sequencing was by immunoSEQ multiplex PCR. The sample contains a few million clones, more than 90% of which appear only once. The sequencing input was naive CD4+ T cells sorted from blood. The receptors were sampled from a young man in good health. The CDR3 runs from the conserved cysteine through the conserved F or W. D genes are given only for firm matches. Clone size is shown for a subset of rows, as once, few, many or a class of expanded clone.

d_gene: TRBD1; abundance: .; v_gene: TRBV19; j_gene: TRBJ1-1; CDR3aa: CASTATGLGTEAFF; CDR3nt: TGTGCCAGTACAGCGACAGGGTTGGGCACTGAAGCTTTCTTT
d_gene: .; abundance: .; v_gene: TRBV2; j_gene: TRBJ2-5; CDR3aa: CASSETGLSKGETQYF; CDR3nt: TGTGCCAGCAGTGAGACCGGACTATCGAAGGGAGAGACCCAGTACTTC
d_gene: TRBD1; abundance: .; v_gene: TRBV9; j_gene: TRBJ2-7; CDR3aa: CASSVGPSGGKAYEQYF; CDR3nt: TGTGCCAGCAGCGTAGGGCCTTCAGGGGGTAAAGCCTACGAGCAGTACTTC
d_gene: TRBD2; abundance: .; v_gene: TRBV7-9; j_gene: TRBJ2-1; CDR3aa: CASSPSGGSYNEQFF; CDR3nt: TGTGCCAGCAGCCCGAGCGGGGGCTCCTACAATGAGCAGTTCTTC
d_gene: .; abundance: .; v_gene: TRBV14; j_gene: TRBJ2-1; CDR3aa: CASSQRGNPKFF; CDR3nt: TGTGCCAGCAGCCAAAGGGGAAACCCAAAGTTCTTC
d_gene: .; abundance: .; v_gene: TRBV11-2; j_gene: TRBJ2-1; CDR3aa: CASSLGRASSYNEQFF; CDR3nt: TGTGCCAGCAGCCTGGGCCGGGCCAGCTCCTACAATGAGCAGTTCTTC
d_gene: TRBD1; abundance: .; v_gene: TRBV9; j_gene: TRBJ2-3; CDR3aa: CASSVGSGTGDTQYF; CDR3nt: TGTGCCAGCAGCGTAGGGTCCGGGACAGGGGATACGCAGTATTTT
d_gene: .; abundance: .; v_gene: TRBV7-8; j_gene: TRBJ1-2; CDR3aa: CASSLEAGLGYTF; CDR3nt: TGTGCCAGCAGCTTAGAAGCGGGGCTTGGCTACACCTTC
d_gene: .; abundance: .; v_gene: TRBV7-2; j_gene: TRBJ2-3; CDR3aa: CASSLGDLTSTDTQYF; CDR3nt: TGTGCCAGCAGCTTGGGGGACTTAACTAGCACAGATACGCAGTATTTT
d_gene: TRBD1; abundance: .; v_gene: TRBV7-9; j_gene: TRBJ1-1; CDR3aa: CASSLDDRTGERVEAFF; CDR3nt: TGTGCCAGCAGCTTGGATGACCGGACAGGGGAAAGGGTTGAAGCTTTCTTT
d_gene: .; abundance: .; v_gene: TRBV9; j_gene: TRBJ1-5; CDR3aa: CASRGLANQPQHF; CDR3nt: TGTGCCAGCAGAGGGTTGGCCAATCAGCCCCAGCATTTT
d_gene: .; abundance: .; v_gene: TRBV20-1; j_gene: TRBJ2-3; CDR3aa: CSARDLDTQYF; CDR3nt: TGCAGTGCTAGAGATCTGGATACGCAGTATTTT
d_gene: TRBD1; abundance: .; v_gene: TRBV19; j_gene: TRBJ1-3; CDR3aa: CASRSGTENTIYF; CDR3nt: TGTGCCAGTAGGAGCGGGACAGAAAACACCATATATTTT
d_gene: TRBD2; abundance: .; v_gene: TRBV5-1; j_gene: TRBJ2-7; CDR3aa: CASSLAGESSYEQYF; CDR3nt: TGCGCCAGCAGCCTAGCGGGGGAATCCTCCTACGAGCAGTACTTC
d_gene: TRBD2; abundance: once; v_gene: TRBV29-1; j_gene: TRBJ2-5; CDR3aa: CSVEARLAKETQYF; CDR3nt: TGCAGCGTTGAAGCCCGACTAGCGAAAGAGACCCAGTACTTC
d_gene: TRBD2; abundance: .; v_gene: TRBV7-3; j_gene: TRBJ2-6; CDR3aa: CASSAAGLAGSSGANVLTF; CDR3nt: TGTGCCAGCAGTGCCGCGGGACTAGCGGGTAGCTCTGGGGCCAACGTCCTGACTTTC
d_gene: TRBD2; abundance: .; v_gene: TRBV7-6; j_gene: TRBJ2-3; CDR3aa: CASSLVHPGTSGSLDTQYF; CDR3nt: TGTGCCAGCAGCTTAGTTCACCCCGGGACTAGCGGGAGTTTGGATACGCAGTATTTT
d_gene: .; abundance: once; v_gene: TRBV2; j_gene: TRBJ2-5; CDR3aa: CASSELSRGAETQYF; CDR3nt: TGTGCCAGCAGTGAATTGTCCCGGGGGGCAGAGACCCAGTACTTC
d_gene: .; abundance: .; v_gene: TRBV4-2; j_gene: TRBJ1-4; CDR3aa: CASSQVGETNEKLFF; CDR3nt: TGTGCCAGCAGCCAAGTAGGCGAGACTAATGAAAAACTGTTTTTT
d_gene: .; abundance: .; v_gene: TRBV2; j_gene: TRBJ1-5; CDR3aa: CASAGGGGNQPQHF; CDR3nt: TGTGCCAGCGCGGGGGGTGGCGGCAATCAGCCCCAGCATTTT
d_gene: .; abundance: .; v_gene: TRBV10-3; j_gene: TRBJ1-6; CDR3aa: CAISEAATGGSSPLHF; CDR3nt: TGTGCCATCAGTGAGGCGGCAACAGGTGGGAGTTCACCCCTCCACTTT
d_gene: .; abundance: .; v_gene: TRBV25-1; j_gene: TRBJ1-3; CDR3aa: CASTGGIGNTIYF; CDR3nt: TGTGCCAGCACGGGGGGGATCGGAAACACCATATATTTT
d_gene: .; abundance: .; v_gene: TRBV5-1; j_gene: TRBJ1-1; CDR3aa: CASSLGLQGNTEAFF; CDR3nt: TGCGCCAGCAGCTTGGGTCTCCAGGGCAACACTGAAGCTTTCTTT
d_gene: .; abundance: once; v_gene: TRBV18; j_gene: TRBJ1-1; CDR3aa: CASSPQTLNTEAFF; CDR3nt: TGTGCCAGCTCACCACAGACTTTGAACACTGAAGCTTTCTTT
d_gene: TRBD2; abundance: .; v_gene: TRBV4-1; j_gene: TRBJ2-5; CDR3aa: CASSQDYSGGASETQYF; CDR3nt: TGCGCCAGCAGCCAAGATTATAGCGGGGGGGCCAGTGAGACCCAGTACTTC
d_gene: TRBD1; abundance: .; v_gene: TRBV6-1; j_gene: TRBJ1-4; CDR3aa: CASSAGTGGEKLFF; CDR3nt: TGTGCCAGCAGTGCCGGGACAGGGGGCGAAAAACTGTTTTTT
d_gene: TRBD1; abundance: once; v_gene: TRBV18; j_gene: TRBJ1-6; CDR3aa: CASSPPEGANSPLHF; CDR3nt: TGTGCCAGCTCACCACCCGAGGGGGCTAATTCACCCCTCCACTTT
d_gene: TRBD2; abundance: .; v_gene: TRBV11-1; j_gene: TRBJ2-5; CDR3aa: CASSFGGVETQYF; CDR3nt: TGTGCCAGCAGCTTTGGGGGGGTAGAGACCCAGTACTTC
d_gene: .; abundance: .; v_gene: TRBV5-6; j_gene: TRBJ2-3; CDR3aa: CASSLEGGATDTQYF; CDR3nt: TGTGCCAGCAGCTTGGAGGGGGGTGCCACAGATACGCAGTATTTT
d_gene: .; abundance: .; v_gene: TRBV6-1; j_gene: TRBJ2-7; CDR3aa: CASSELPGYEQYF; CDR3nt: TGTGCCAGCAGTGAATTACCGGGCTACGAGCAGTACTTC
d_gene: TRBD1; abundance: .; v_gene: TRBV7-9; j_gene: TRBJ1-1; CDR3aa: CASILGQGRPTEAFF; CDR3nt: TGTGCCAGCATCCTCGGACAGGGCCGACCCACTGAAGCTTTCTTT
d_gene: .; abundance: .; v_gene: TRBV30; j_gene: TRBJ1-5; CDR3aa: CAWSRTGTNQPQHF; CDR3nt: TGTGCCTGGAGTAGGACTGGGACCAATCAGCCCCAGCATTTT
d_gene: .; abundance: .; v_gene: TRBV6-1; j_gene: TRBJ1-5; CDR3aa: CASSGYRVWQPQHF; CDR3nt: TGTGCCAGCAGTGGATACAGGGTTTGGCAGCCCCAGCATTTT
d_gene: TRBD1; abundance: .; v_gene: TRBV6-6; j_gene: TRBJ1-4; CDR3aa: CASSYSAGGNEKLFF; CDR3nt: TGTGCCAGCAGTTACTCGGCAGGGGGAAATGAAAAACTGTTTTTT
d_gene: .; abundance: once; v_gene: TRBV4-3; j_gene: TRBJ1-2; CDR3aa: CASSQVQGYNGYTF; CDR3nt: TGCGCCAGCAGCCAAGTTCAGGGTTATAATGGCTACACCTTC
d_gene: .; abundance: .; v_gene: TRBV28; j_gene: TRBJ1-1; CDR3aa: CASSLGEVEAFF; CDR3nt: TGTGCCAGCAGTTTGGGGGAGGTAGAAGCTTTCTTT
d_gene: .; abundance: .; v_gene: TRBV28; j_gene: TRBJ2-1; CDR3aa: CASSGYQVTEQFF; CDR3nt: TGTGCCAGCAGTGGATATCAAGTAACTGAGCAGTTCTTC
d_gene: .; abundance: .; v_gene: TRBV21-1; j_gene: TRBJ1-2; CDR3aa: CASSKARTADNYGYTF; CDR3nt: TGTGCCAGCAGCAAAGCGCGAACTGCAGATAACTATGGCTACACCTTC
d_gene: TRBD2; abundance: once; v_gene: TRBV30; j_gene: TRBJ2-5; CDR3aa: CAWSVPHSGGGETQYF; CDR3nt: TGTGCCTGGAGTGTACCTCACAGCGGGGGGGGAGAGACCCAGTACTTC
d_gene: .; abundance: .; v_gene: TRBV5-4; j_gene: TRBJ2-6; CDR3aa: CASSFFSGANVLTF; CDR3nt: TGTGCCAGCAGCTTTTTCTCTGGGGCCAACGTCCTGACTTTC
d_gene: .; abundance: .; v_gene: TRBV19; j_gene: TRBJ1-5; CDR3aa: CASTPWGEQPQHF; CDR3nt: TGTGCCAGTACCCCGTGGGGCGAGCAGCCCCAGCATTTT
d_gene: .; abundance: .; v_gene: TRBV28; j_gene: TRBJ2-2; CDR3aa: CASSLEGQKNTGELFF; CDR3nt: TGTGCCAGCAGTTTAGAGGGGCAGAAGAACACCGGGGAGCTGTTTTTT
d_gene: .; abundance: .; v_gene: TRBV2; j_gene: TRBJ1-1; CDR3aa: CASRDQVGTEAFF; CDR3nt: TGTGCCAGCAGGGATCAAGTGGGCACTGAAGCTTTCTTT
d_gene: .; abundance: .; v_gene: TRBV13; j_gene: TRBJ2-7; CDR3aa: CASQDTPSIAVSPREQYF; CDR3nt: TGTGCCAGCCAAGACACACCTAGCATAGCGGTTTCTCCTAGGGAGCAGTACTTC
d_gene: .; abundance: few; v_gene: TRBV2; j_gene: TRBJ1-6; CDR3aa: CASSPNWTPLHF; CDR3nt: TGTGCCAGCAGTCCGAACTGGACACCCCTCCACTTT
d_gene: TRBD1; abundance: .; v_gene: TRBV5-1; j_gene: TRBJ2-2; CDR3aa: CASSRDRHGELFF; CDR3nt: TGCGCCAGCAGCAGGGACAGGCACGGGGAGCTGTTTTTT
d_gene: .; abundance: .; v_gene: TRBV18; j_gene: TRBJ1-1; CDR3aa: CASSPITGEAFF; CDR3nt: TGTGCCAGCTCACCCATAACAGGTGAAGCTTTCTTT
d_gene: TRBD1; abundance: .; v_gene: TRBV18; j_gene: TRBJ1-2; CDR3aa: CASSSTGVNYGYTF; CDR3nt: TGTGCCAGCTCATCGACAGGGGTTAACTATGGCTACACCTTC
d_gene: .; abundance: .; v_gene: TRBV14; j_gene: TRBJ1-3; CDR3aa: CASSRRDTSGNTIYF; CDR3nt: TGTGCCAGCAGCCGACGGGACACCTCTGGAAACACCATATATTTT
d_gene: TRBD1; abundance: once; v_gene: TRBV6-1; j_gene: TRBJ2-2; CDR3aa: CASSERTGRGAGELFF; CDR3nt: TGTGCCAGCAGTGAAAGGACAGGGAGAGGTGCCGGGGAGCTGTTTTTT
d_gene: .; abundance: .; v_gene: TRBV30; j_gene: TRBJ2-2; CDR3aa: CAWSPGGALTGELFF; CDR3nt: TGTGCCTGGAGCCCTGGGGGGGCGCTCACCGGGGAGCTGTTTTTT
d_gene: .; abundance: .; v_gene: TRBV18; j_gene: TRBJ2-3; CDR3aa: CASSPNMDSLTDTQYF; CDR3nt: TGTGCCAGCTCACCAAACATGGACTCCCTCACAGATACGCAGTATTTT
d_gene: .; abundance: .; v_gene: TRBV6-5; j_gene: TRBJ1-2; CDR3aa: CASSYSNYGYTF; CDR3nt: TGTGCCAGCAGTTACTCGAACTATGGCTACACCTTC